This entry features one T cell receptor beta chain sequence. The antigen is unknown. This sample stems from a study of shared clonotypes between healthy human individuals. Findings of the study overall: Naive CD4 clonotype sharing across a few donors was 4.5% to 6%.

CDR3 length: 13 amino acids. Trimming took 4 bases from V and 3 from J; bases not matched to a gene: 3. Germline CDR1 reads SGHRS; CDR2 reads YFSETQ. Sequencing used immunoSEQ multiplex PCR; TCRdb keeps in-frame clones, though not all of them. The sample contains about 1 million clones, about 77% of which appear only once. The sequence was obtained from a man in his late teens or twenties in good health. Sequences were obtained from memory CD4+ T cells sorted from blood. The subset denotes: CD45RA-negative fraction. V usage is TRBV5-1 and J usage is TRBJ2-5; 7 positions match TRBD1. This CDR3 is CASSTGTEETQYF. CDR3 DNA: TGCGCCAGCAGCACCGGGACAGAAGAGACCCAGTACTTC.